The source of this T cell receptor beta chain is a study of blood T cell repertoires in COVID-19. V was cut by 0 bases and J by 0 bases, with 6 bases left in between. The CDR3 covers 15 residues. Germline V gene sequence: CDR1 SGHVS, CDR2 FQNEAQ. This clone is a singleton in its sample. Sequencing was performed with immunoSEQ multiplex PCR; in TCRdb, only in-frame clones are kept and a portion is missing. Among some 49,000 clones listed, more than 90% were seen once. Sequencing was carried out using peripheral blood. This chain uses TRBV7-8 with TRBJ1-3, with D unclear. This TCR came from a man between 65 and 85 years old with active COVID-19. The CDR3 DNA reads as TGTGCCAGCAGCTTAGCCGGGAGCTCTGGAAACACCATATATTTT. Its protein is CASSLAGSSGNTIYF.